A selection of T cell receptor beta chains follows, all from one sample in a study of cytomegalovirus exposure and HLA in healthy donors. Repertoires were generated with immunoSEQ multiplex PCR, while TCRdb's copy carries only in-frame clones and drops some. The sample carries fewer than 130,000 clones, 65% to 80% recorded once. Sequenced sample: PBMCs. Receptors originate from a woman aged 40 to 49 in good health and CMV-seronegative. The CDR3 runs from the conserved cysteine through the conserved F or W. Fields, in order: J gene, D gene, clone size, V gene, CDR3 protein, CDR3 DNA. D genes are given only for firm matches. Clone size is shown for a subset of rows, as once, few, many or a class of expanded clone.

TRBJ2-2	TRBD2	-	TRBV6-6	CASREREGRTGELFF	TGTGCCAGCAGGGAGCGGGAGGGTAGGACCGGGGAGCTGTTTTTT
TRBJ2-7	-	-	TRBV5-1	CASSLGLGYEQYF	TGCGCCAGCAGCTTGGGACTAGGCTACGAGCAGTACTTC
TRBJ2-1	TRBD2	-	TRBV5-1	CASSLGLAGVNEQFF	TGCGCCAGCAGCTTGGGACTAGCGGGCGTCAATGAGCAGTTCTTC
TRBJ2-2	TRBD2	-	TRBV29-1	CSVEDEGRGENGELFF	TGCAGCGTTGAAGATGAGGGGCGGGGGGAGAACGGGGAGCTGTTTTTT
TRBJ2-7	TRBD2	few	TRBV5-6	CASRTRGSSYEQYF	TGTGCCAGCAGGACGCGGGGGAGCTCCTACGAGCAGTACTTC
TRBJ2-2	TRBD2	few	TRBV7-2	CASSFLAGGELFF	TGTGCCAGCAGCTTTTTAGCGGGCGGGGAGCTGTTTTTT
TRBJ2-2	TRBD1	-	TRBV6-6	CASSYPGQGTGELFF	TGTGCCAGCAGTTACCCGGGACAGGGTACCGGGGAGCTGTTTTTT
TRBJ1-2	-	-	TRBV30	CACVQGGRYGYTF	TGTGCCTGTGTACAGGGAGGGAGGTATGGCTACACCTTC
TRBJ2-7	TRBD1	-	TRBV19	CASSIGGQTYEQYF	TGTGCCAGTAGTATTGGGGGACAGACCTACGAGCAGTACTTC
TRBJ1-1	-	-	TRBV6-5	CASSPGGIDTEAFF	TGTGCCAGCAGTCCGGGAGGGATCGACACTGAAGCTTTCTTT
TRBJ1-2	TRBD1	-	TRBV9	CASSVDGTASSAYGYTF	TGTGCCAGCAGCGTAGACGGGACAGCTTCCTCAGCCTATGGCTACACCTTC
TRBJ2-3	TRBD2	-	TRBV9	CASSRSGTTDTQYF	TGTGCCAGCAGCCGTAGCGGGACTACAGATACGCAGTATTTT
TRBJ2-2	-	-	TRBV6-5	CASSWGLNTGELFF	TGTGCCAGCAGTTGGGGCCTCAACACCGGGGAGCTGTTTTTT
TRBJ2-7	-	-	TRBV6-1	CASIRWASSSYEQYF	TGTGCCAGCATAAGGTGGGCATCGAGCTCCTACGAGCAGTACTTC
TRBJ1-5	-	-	TRBV2	CASSVERGNQPQHF	TGTGCCAGCAGTGTGGAAAGGGGTAATCAGCCCCAGCATTTT
TRBJ2-7	TRBD2	-	TRBV5-6	CASSRTSGRPYEQYF	TGTGCCAGCAGCCGGACTAGCGGGAGGCCCTACGAGCAGTACTTC
TRBJ1-5	-	-	TRBV6-5	CASSYSRGQPQHF	TGTGCCAGCAGTTACTCTCGAGGACAGCCCCAGCATTTT
TRBJ2-7	-	-	TRBV5-4	CASSLAGDLTYEQYF	TGTGCCAGCAGCTTGGCCGGAGATCTAACCTACGAGCAGTACTTC
TRBJ1-2	TRBD1	-	TRBV28	CATFMDRGSNYGYTF	TGTGCCACCTTCATGGACAGGGGTTCCAACTATGGCTACACCTTC
TRBJ1-6	TRBD1	-	TRBV7-2	CASRRGQGSYNSPLHF	TGTGCCAGCAGGCGTGGACAGGGGTCCTATAATTCACCCCTCCACTTT
TRBJ1-1	TRBD1	-	TRBV2	CASIPPGQGNTEAFF	TGTGCCAGCATCCCCCCGGGACAGGGAAACACTGAAGCTTTCTTT
TRBJ2-7	TRBD1	-	TRBV7-8	CASSFRGSGHTYEQYF	TGTGCCAGCAGCTTCAGGGGGTCAGGACACACCTACGAGCAGTACTTC
TRBJ1-1	-	-	TRBV7-2	CASSLEAGRATEAFF	TGTGCCAGCAGCTTAGAAGCTGGCAGGGCCACTGAAGCTTTCTTT
TRBJ2-5	-	-	TRBV13	CASSLAGWETQYF	TGTGCCAGCAGCTTAGCGGGGTGGGAGACCCAGTACTTC
TRBJ1-1	-	-	TRBV4-1	CASSQAELMNTEAFF	TGCGCCAGCAGCCAGGCGGAGCTAATGAACACTGAAGCTTTCTTT
TRBJ1-1	TRBD1	-	TRBV28	CASSRDREALKAFF	TGTGCCAGCTCTCGGGACAGGGAGGCCCTGAAAGCTTTCTTT
TRBJ2-5	TRBD1	-	TRBV5-1	CASSPRTGGWEETQYF	TGCGCCAGCAGTCCACGAACAGGGGGCTGGGAAGAGACCCAGTACTTC
TRBJ1-1	TRBD1	-	TRBV18	CASSPRKTGANTEAFF	TGTGCCAGCTCACCACGGAAGACAGGGGCGAACACTGAAGCTTTCTTT
TRBJ2-1	TRBD2	-	TRBV5-6	CASSLAGPSGLNEQFF	TGTGCCAGCAGCTTGGCAGGGCCTAGCGGACTCAATGAGCAGTTCTTC
TRBJ2-5	-	few	TRBV5-5	CASSLGTEYQETQYF	TGTGCCAGCAGCTTGGGCACTGAGTACCAAGAGACCCAGTACTTC
TRBJ1-2	TRBD1	-	TRBV28	CASRNPTGQGVYGYTF	TGTGCCAGCAGGAACCCCACGGGACAGGGAGTCTATGGCTACACCTTC
TRBJ2-2	TRBD2	-	TRBV19	CASSIGSGGPNTGELFF	TGTGCCAGTAGTATAGGTAGCGGGGGCCCGAACACCGGGGAGCTGTTTTTT
TRBJ2-7	-	-	TRBV6-1	CASTLTYEQYF	TGTGCCAGCACCCTCACTTACGAGCAGTACTTC
TRBJ2-7	-	-	TRBV5-4	CASSLDGHTNYEQYF	TGTGCCAGCAGCTTGGACGGACATACTAACTACGAGCAGTACTTC
TRBJ1-1	-	-	TRBV19	CASSFGVSNTEAFF	TGTGCCAGTAGTTTCGGGGTATCGAACACTGAAGCTTTCTTT
TRBJ1-2	-	-	TRBV5-1	CASSQEGSYGYTF	TGCGCCAGCAGCCAGGAAGGGAGCTATGGCTACACCTTC
TRBJ1-1	-	-	TRBV5-1	CASSQQALNTEAFF	TGCGCCAGCAGTCAACAGGCGTTGAACACTGAAGCTTTCTTT
TRBJ1-6	-	-	TRBV9	CASSGRGNNSPLHF	TGTGCCAGCAGCGGCAGGGGCAACAATTCACCCCTCCACTTT
TRBJ1-1	-	-	TRBV19	CASSIGSGRDTEAFF	TGTGCCAGTAGTATAGGTTCCGGGCGGGACACTGAAGCTTTCTTT
TRBJ2-1	TRBD2	-	TRBV11-2	CASSLPLAGSIAGTNEQFF	TGTGCCAGCAGCTTACCACTAGCGGGCTCAATTGCTGGGACCAATGAGCAGTTCTTC
TRBJ2-2	TRBD2	-	TRBV4-3	CASSPPSGENTGELFF	TGCGCCAGCAGCCCTCCAAGCGGGGAAAACACCGGGGAGCTGTTTTTT
TRBJ2-1	-	-	TRBV6-5	CASSSRPNEQFF	TGTGCCAGCAGTTCCAGGCCCAATGAGCAGTTCTTC
TRBJ1-2	-	-	TRBV7-2	CASSLGGVYGYTF	TGTGCCAGCAGCTTAGGGGGGGTCTATGGCTACACCTTC
TRBJ2-3	-	-	TRBV4-1	CASSKDYTDTQYF	TGCGCCAGCAGCAAAGACTACACAGATACGCAGTATTTT
TRBJ1-6	TRBD1	-	TRBV30	CAWTGTGTRSSPLHF	TGTGCCTGGACGGGGACAGGGACGAGAAGTTCACCCCTCCACTTT
TRBJ2-1	TRBD1	once	TRBV5-1	CASSWTGNEQFF	TGCGCCAGCAGCTGGACAGGGAATGAGCAGTTCTTC
TRBJ1-2	-	-	TRBV6-5	CASSWARGPGYTF	TGTGCCAGCAGCTGGGCGAGAGGGCCAGGCTACACCTTC
TRBJ1-1	TRBD1	-	TRBV27	CASSFQPDRKAFF	TGTGCCAGCAGTTTTCAGCCGGACAGGAAAGCTTTCTTT
TRBJ2-7	TRBD1	-	TRBV14	CASSLRGRGSYEQYF	TGTGCCAGCAGCCTAAGGGGGCGAGGGTCCTACGAGCAGTACTTC
TRBJ1-1	-	-	TRBV15	CATSRERAAEAFF	TGTGCCACCAGCAGAGAGAGGGCAGCAGAAGCTTTCTTT
TRBJ1-1	-	-	TRBV29-1	CSDLYGDTEAFF	TGCAGCGACTTATACGGGGACACTGAAGCTTTCTTT
TRBJ2-5	TRBD2	-	TRBV7-9	CASSRLTLAGSETQYF	TGTGCCAGCAGCCGTCTAACGCTAGCGGGAAGTGAGACCCAGTACTTC
TRBJ1-5	-	few	TRBV6-5	CASSYSRAVGAQHF	TGTGCCAGCAGTTACTCTAGGGCAGTAGGGGCCCAGCATTTT
TRBJ2-1	TRBD1	-	TRBV28	CASIQGTATYNEQFF	TGTGCCAGCATTCAGGGGACAGCGACGTACAATGAGCAGTTCTTC
TRBJ1-1	-	-	TRBV23-1	CASSPRPTFLNTEAFF	TGCGCCAGCAGCCCGCGCCCGACATTTTTGAACACTGAAGCTTTCTTT
TRBJ1-2	-	few	TRBV28	CASSSNAGSGEAYGYTF	TGTGCCAGCAGTTCCAACGCTGGCTCTGGTGAGGCCTATGGCTACACCTTC
TRBJ2-7	TRBD1	-	TRBV15	CATSRGQQNEQYF	TGTGCCACCAGCAGGGGACAGCAGAACGAGCAGTACTTC
TRBJ1-5	TRBD1	-	TRBV30	CAWNLGQPNQPQHF	TGTGCCTGGAACTTGGGACAGCCTAATCAGCCCCAGCATTTT
TRBJ2-5	TRBD2	once	TRBV28	CASSSPTSGGLQETQYF	TGTGCCAGCAGTTCCCCGACTAGCGGGGGCCTCCAAGAGACCCAGTACTTC
TRBJ1-1	TRBD1	-	TRBV5-4	CASSRDRAPPEAFF	TGTGCCAGCAGCCGCGACAGGGCACCTCCGGAAGCTTTCTTT